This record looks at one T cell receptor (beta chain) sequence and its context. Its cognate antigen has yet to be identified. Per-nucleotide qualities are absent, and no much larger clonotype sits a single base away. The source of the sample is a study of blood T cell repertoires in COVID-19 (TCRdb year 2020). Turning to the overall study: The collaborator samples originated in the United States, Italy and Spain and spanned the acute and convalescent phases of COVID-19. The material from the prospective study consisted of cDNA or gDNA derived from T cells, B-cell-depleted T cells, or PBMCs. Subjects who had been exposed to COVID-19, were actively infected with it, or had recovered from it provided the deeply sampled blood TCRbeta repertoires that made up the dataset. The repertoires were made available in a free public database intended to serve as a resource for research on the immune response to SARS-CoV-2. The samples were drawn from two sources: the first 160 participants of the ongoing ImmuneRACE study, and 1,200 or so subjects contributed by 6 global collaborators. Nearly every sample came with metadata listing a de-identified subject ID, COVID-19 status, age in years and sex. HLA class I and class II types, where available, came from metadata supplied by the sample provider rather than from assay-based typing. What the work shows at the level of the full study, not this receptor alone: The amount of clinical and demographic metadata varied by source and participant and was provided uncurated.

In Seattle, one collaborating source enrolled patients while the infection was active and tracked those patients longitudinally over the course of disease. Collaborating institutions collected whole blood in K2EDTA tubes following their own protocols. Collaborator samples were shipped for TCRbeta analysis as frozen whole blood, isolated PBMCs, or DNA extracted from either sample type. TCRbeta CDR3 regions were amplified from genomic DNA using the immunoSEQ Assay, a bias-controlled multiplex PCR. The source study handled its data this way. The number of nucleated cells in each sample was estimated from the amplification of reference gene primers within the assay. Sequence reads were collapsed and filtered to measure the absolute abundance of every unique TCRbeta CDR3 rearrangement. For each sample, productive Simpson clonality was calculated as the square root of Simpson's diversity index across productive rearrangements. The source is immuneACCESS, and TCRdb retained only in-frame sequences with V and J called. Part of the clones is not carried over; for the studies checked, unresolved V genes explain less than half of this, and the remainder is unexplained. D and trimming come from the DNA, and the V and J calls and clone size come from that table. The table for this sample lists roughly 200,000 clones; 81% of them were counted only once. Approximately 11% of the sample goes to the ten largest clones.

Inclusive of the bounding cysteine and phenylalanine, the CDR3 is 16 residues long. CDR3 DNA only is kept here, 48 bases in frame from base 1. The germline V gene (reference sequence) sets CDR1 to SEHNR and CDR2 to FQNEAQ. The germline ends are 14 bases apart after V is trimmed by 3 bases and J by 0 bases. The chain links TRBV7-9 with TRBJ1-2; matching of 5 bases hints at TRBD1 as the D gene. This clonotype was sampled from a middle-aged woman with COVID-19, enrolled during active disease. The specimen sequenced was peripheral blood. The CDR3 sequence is CASSFVTGRANYGYTF. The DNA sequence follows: TGTGCCAGCAGCTTCGTAACAGGAAGAGCTAACTATGGCTACACCTTC.